These T cell receptor beta chains were read from a single sample in a study of T cells after posttransplantation cyclophosphamide. The assay was immunoSEQ multiplex PCR, and TCRdb's table has in-frame clones only and misses some. The sample holds 41,000 or so clones, and no clone turns up only once. Sequenced material: PBMCs. Receptor source: a man under 40 in good health and a related stem cell transplant donor. Each CDR3 is given with its conserved first and last residue. D genes are given only for firm matches. Some rows have no size entry. The others give once, few or many, or a class for an expanded clone.

d_call j_call v_call clone_size cdr3_aa cdr3_nt
TRBD2 TRBJ2-7 TRBV7-2 many CASSSAGGAYEQYF TGTGCCAGCAGCTCGGCGGGGGGAGCCTACGAGCAGTACTTC
TRBD1 TRBJ1-2 TRBV6-2/TRBV6-3 few CASRPPGQAKTGYTF TGTGCCAGCAGACCGCCGGGACAGGCTAAAACTGGCTACACCTTC
TRBD1 TRBJ1-6 TRBV28 many CASKFRGQPNSPLHF TGTGCCAGCAAGTTTAGGGGGCAACCTAATTCACCCCTCCACTTT
NA TRBJ2-5 TRBV6-1 many CASSEGQGYQETQYF TGTGCCAGCAGTGAAGGTCAGGGGTACCAAGAGACCCAGTACTTC
TRBD1 TRBJ2-3 TRBV11-1 many CASRHSGQSTDTQYF TGTGCCAGCAGACATTCGGGACAGTCCACAGATACGCAGTATTTT
TRBD1 TRBJ1-1 TRBV7-6 many CASSLGQGTTEAFF TGTGCCAGCAGCTTGGGACAGGGGACCACTGAAGCTTTCTTT
TRBD1 TRBJ1-6 TRBV28 many CASSVRTGGNSPLHF TGTGCCAGCAGTGTCCGGACAGGGGGGAATTCACCCCTCCACTTT
NA TRBJ1-1 TRBV7-3 many CASSGAGVATEAFF TGTGCCAGCAGCGGGGCGGGGGTGGCCACTGAAGCTTTCTTT
NA TRBJ2-2 TRBV5-4 many CASSLGSAGELFF TGTGCCAGCAGCTTGGGATCGGCCGGGGAGCTGTTTTTT
NA TRBJ1-4 TRBV7-2 many CASRFQGGRGEKLFF TGTGCCAGCAGATTTCAGGGAGGGCGAGGTGAAAAACTGTTTTTT
TRBD1 TRBJ1-3 TRBV19 many CASSIRDRGVGSPGNTIYF TGTGCCAGTAGTATCCGGGACAGGGGTGTTGGATCCCCTGGAAACACCATATATTTT
TRBD1 TRBJ2-2 TRBV6-6 few CASSLRTGPVPGELFF TGTGCCAGCAGTCTCCGGACAGGGCCCGTACCCGGGGAGCTGTTTTTT
TRBD1 TRBJ1-5 TRBV6-1 many CATSTGGDQPQHF TGTGCCACCTCTACAGGGGGGGATCAGCCCCAGCATTTT
NA TRBJ2-3 TRBV7-9 many CASSGRTSITDTQYF TGTGCCAGCAGCGGGCGGACATCAATCACAGATACGCAGTATTTT
NA TRBJ1-2 TRBV6-5 NA CASSSTAGYGYTF TGTGCCAGCAGTTCGACAGCGGGCTATGGCTACACCTTC
TRBD1 TRBJ2-7 TRBV5-1 many CASSPFRGQGSTRAYEQYF TGCGCCAGCAGCCCCTTTAGGGGACAGGGATCTACTCGAGCCTACGAGCAGTACTTC
TRBD2 TRBJ2-7 TRBV15 many CATSRAGPSGGAYYEQYF TGTGCCACCAGCAGGGCAGGGCCCAGCGGGGGGGCTTACTACGAGCAGTACTTC
NA TRBJ1-1 TRBV15 many CATSTSLTEAFF TGTGCCACCAGCACTAGCCTCACTGAAGCTTTCTTT
TRBD1 TRBJ2-7 TRBV5-5 many CASSLGQGSNEQYF TGTGCCAGCAGCTTAGGACAGGGGTCCAACGAGCAGTACTTC
NA TRBJ1-1 TRBV27 many CASSLWGERNTEAFF TGTGCCAGCAGTTTATGGGGGGAGAGGAACACTGAAGCTTTCTTT
NA TRBJ2-1 TRBV9 NA CASSEGESSYNEQFF TGTGCCAGCAGCGAAGGGGAGAGCTCCTACAATGAGCAGTTCTTC
TRBD1 TRBJ2-1 TRBV5-1 many CASSLGQGGSYNEQFF TGCGCCAGCAGCTTGGGACAGGGTGGCTCCTACAATGAGCAGTTCTTC
TRBD1 TRBJ1-1 TRBV5-4 many CASSPGVRTGGTEAFF TGTGCCAGCAGCCCGGGGGTCCGGACAGGGGGCACTGAAGCTTTCTTT
NA TRBJ1-5 TRBV7-8 NA CASSQTRGYVQPQHF TGTGCCAGCAGCCAAACACGGGGGTACGTTCAGCCCCAGCATTTT
NA TRBJ1-1 TRBV6-1 many CASSVRDTEAFF TGTGCCAGCAGTGTTAGGGACACTGAAGCTTTCTTT
TRBD1 TRBJ1-1 TRBV19 many CASSTHRGHKTEAFF TGTGCCAGTAGTACCCACAGGGGGCATAAGACTGAAGCTTTCTTT
TRBD2 TRBJ2-2 TRBV6-5 many CASSGGRGTGELFF TGTGCCAGCAGTGGAGGGAGGGGCACCGGGGAGCTGTTTTTT
TRBD2 TRBJ2-7 TRBV15 NA CATSRDWTSGSYEQYF TGTGCCACCAGCAGAGATTGGACTAGCGGTTCCTACGAGCAGTACTTC
TRBD1 TRBJ2-5 TRBV6-5 NA CASSGYRQGQETQYF TGTGCCAGCAGTGGCTACCGACAGGGCCAAGAGACCCAGTACTTC